A single T cell receptor beta chain is shown here with its context. This sample is drawn from a study of blood T cell repertoires in COVID-19. Study at large: Samples of COVID-19 (acute and convalescent) were obtained from the United States, Italy and Spain. T cells, B-cell-depleted T cells, or PBMCs supplied cDNA or gDNA.

Under the authors' procedure: Amplifying reference gene primers gave estimates of nucleated cell counts. Assay: immunoSEQ multiplex PCR; the TCRdb copy retains only in-frame clones and omits some. That table gives V, J and clone size, and the DNA gave D and trimming. The sample holds roughly 120,000 clones, 78% seen once. The CDR3 has 15 residues. The V gene's germline CDR1 is SGDLS and CDR2 YYNGEE. V lost 4 bases to trimming and J lost 0 bases, with 11 bases between them. The sequence derives from a man aged 65 to 85 with acute or convalescent COVID-19. Input material: peripheral blood. The chain combines TRBV9 with TRBJ1-5, with D unclear. CDR3 sequence: CASSPEIYSNQPQHF. CDR3 DNA: TGTGCCAGCAGCCCCGAGATCTATAGCAATCAGCCCCAGCATTTT.